These 7 T cell receptor beta chains were sequenced from one sample in a study of shared clonotypes between healthy human individuals (dated by TCRdb to 2019 to 2021). The library was produced with the immunoSEQ multiplex PCR assay. The table was pulled from immuneACCESS by TCRdb, which kept in-frame rearrangements only. Such tables lose some clones; where checked, under half of the loss comes from unresolved V genes, and the rest has no known cause. The sample table lists 1,500,000 or so clones, about 98.5% of them with a count of one. The ten largest account for approximately 0.4% of the sample. The specimen sequenced was naive CD4+ T cells sorted from blood. The cell subset or site label of this sample denotes: CD45RA+ positively selected. Every receptor here comes from a man in his thirties or forties in good health.

The chain carries TRBV5-1 and TRBJ1-2, with 8 nucleotides matching TRBD1. Germline values: CDR1 SGHRS, CDR2 YFSETQ. The CDR3 runs 14 residues. Trimming took 0 bases from V and 5 from J; bases not matched to a gene: 3. In DNA, the CDR3 is TGCGCCAGCAGCTTGGCTGACAGGGGTTATGGCTACACCTTC. Translating it yields CASSLADRGYGYTF.

This chain's CDR3 is CASSTQAGTQETQYF. Written as DNA, the CDR3 is TGTGCCAGCAGCACTCAAGCCGGGACCCAAGAGACCCAGTACTTC. V gene TRBV7-2 combines with J gene TRBJ2-5, with D possibly called TRBD1 or TRBD2 (5 bases each). The V end was cut by 5 bases, the J end by 1 base, with 14 bases between. The CDR3 has 15 amino acids. Germline CDR1 and CDR2: SGHTA and FQGNSA.

This clone was observed once. This chain connects TRBV18 to TRBJ2-1; 8 bases line up with TRBD2. In germline, CDR1 is KGHSH, CDR2 LQKENI. This CDR3 contains 15 residues. The junction had 7 bases not matched to a gene; V was cut back by 6 bases and J by 3 bases. This CDR3 reads CASSLAGRIYNEQFF. The CDR3 coding sequence is TGTGCCAGCTCGTTAGCGGGGCGGATCTACAATGAGCAGTTCTTC.

This clone has a single count. The gene calls are TRBV7-9 and TRBJ2-5, with 8 bases identical to TRBD1. Germline loops: CDR1 SEHNR, CDR2 FQNEAQ (reference sequence). This CDR3 comprises 15 residues. The J segment lost 1 base and the V segment lost 5 bases, leaving 6 bases of the junction unmatched. CDR3 DNA: TGTGCCAGCAGCGACCCCGGACAGGGCCAAGAGACCCAGTACTTC. Protein product: CASSDPGQGQETQYF.

This clone showed up just once. V usage is TRBV27 and J usage is TRBJ2-5, with no clear D. Per the germline V gene, CDR1 is MNHEY and CDR2 is SMNVEV (reference sequence). CDR3 length: 13 residues. V was cut by 3 bases and J by 2 bases, with 7 bases left in between. The CDR3 loop reads CASSFWGQETQYF. Here the CDR3 DNA reads TGTGCCAGCAGTTTCTGGGGACAAGAGACCCAGTACTTC.

This sequence joins TRBV19 and TRBJ2-5; 12 bases agree with TRBD1. The length of the CDR3 is 15 residues. V shed 4 bases and J 5 bases; nucleotides not matched to a gene: 5. Per the germline V gene, CDR1 is LNHDA and CDR2 is SQIVND (reference sequence). CDR3 in amino acids: CASSKWDRGLETQYF. The DNA for the CDR3 is TGTGCCAGTAGTAAGTGGGACAGGGGGCTGGAGACCCAGTACTTC.

V gene TRBV28 combines with J gene TRBJ2-2, with D possibly TRBD1 on 5 matching bases. Trimming took 3 bases from V and 3 from J, leaving 11 bases between them. Germline V CDR1 and CDR2: MDHEN, SYDVKM. This CDR3 spans 15 amino acids. The CDR3 sequence: CASSLGQLYTGELFF. The DNA of the CDR3 is TGTGCCAGCAGTTTGGGGCAGCTGTACACCGGGGAGCTGTTTTTT.